This TCR beta chain was sequenced during a study of CD8 T cells in Susac syndrome. High-throughput TCR beta sequencing covered peripheral CD8+ and CD4+ T cells. The patients serving as multiple sclerosis controls were treatment-naive. They had stable or active relapsing-remitting disease and fulfilled revised McDonald criteria. Purification of the CD8+ and CD4+ T cells relied on negative isolation, and TEMRA cells underwent FACS enrichment. Turning to this clonotype: The germline gene is not matched at one end of the junction; a read error may be the cause.

From germline, CDR1 is SGHDT and CDR2 YYEEEE. This CDR3 region has 11 residues. RNA totalling about 0.45 to 1 ug underwent reverse transcription with random hexamers. It was immunoSEQ multiplex PCR that amplified TCR beta CDR3 across 54 Vbeta and 13 Jbeta. TCRdb analysed the immunoSEQ multiplex PCR reads with MiXCR anew, one entry per CDR3 protein. This table has about 150,000 distinct CDR3 sequences, roughly 95% appearing once. The J gene is TRBJ1-1, the V gene TRBV5-6; no clear D gene. Sequencing input: CD8+ T cells from PBMCs. This clonotype was obtained from a human donor with multiple sclerosis. The CDR3 sequence: CASNLNGEAFF. In DNA form, the CDR3 reads TGTGCCAGCAACTTGAACGGGGAAGCTTTCTTT.